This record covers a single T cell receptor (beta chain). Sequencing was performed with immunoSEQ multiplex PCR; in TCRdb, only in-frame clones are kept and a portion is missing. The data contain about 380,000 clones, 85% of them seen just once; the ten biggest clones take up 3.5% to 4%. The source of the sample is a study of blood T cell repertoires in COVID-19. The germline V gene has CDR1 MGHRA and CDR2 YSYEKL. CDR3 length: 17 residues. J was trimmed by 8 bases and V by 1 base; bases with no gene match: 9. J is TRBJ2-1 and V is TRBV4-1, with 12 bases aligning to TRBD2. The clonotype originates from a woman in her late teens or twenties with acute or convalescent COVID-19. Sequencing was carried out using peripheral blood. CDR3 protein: CASSQVFRLAGDHEQFF. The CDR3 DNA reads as TGCGCCAGCAGCCAAGTCTTCCGACTAGCGGGAGATCATGAGCAGTTCTTC.